What follows are 23 T cell receptor beta chains derived from one specimen sequenced in a study of cytomegalovirus exposure and HLA in healthy donors. PCR was performed using 60 Vbeta and 13 Jbeta primers. The protocol was immunoSEQ multiplex PCR, while the TCRdb copy is restricted to in-frame clones and leaves out a portion. The sample lists 150,000 to 250,000 clones, 82% seen once, with roughly 0.098% in the top ten. The sample comprised PBMCs. All receptors come from a boy younger than 10 in good health and CMV-seronegative.

V gene TRBV27 combines with J gene TRBJ1-4, with TRBD1 matching over 7 bases. Germline V gene lookup returns CDR1 MNHEY and CDR2 SMNVEV (reference sequence). Losses at the gene ends were 2 bases for V and 7 bases for J; bases not matched to a gene: 10. CDR3 length: 16 residues. CDR3 amino acids: CASSLVYGTAGEKLFF. CDR3 nucleotides: TGTGCCAGCAGTTTAGTGTACGGGACAGCGGGTGAAAAACTGTTTTTT.

The chain is built from TRBV21-1 and TRBJ2-4; the D segment call TRBD1 is taken from the table without a DNA check. TRBV21-1 is a pseudogene. The CDR3 loop spans 14 amino acids. The DNA of the CDR3 is TGTGCCAGCAGCGGTCGCCAAGGGGGAACCATTCAGTACTTC. This gives the protein CASSGRQGGTIQYF.

The CDR3 coding sequence is TGCAGCGTTGACAGGGTGCAGGAAGCTTTCTTT. Protein product: CSVDRVQEAFF. The V gene is TRBV29-1, the J gene TRBJ1-1, with D perhaps matching TRBD1 (5 bases). V was clipped by 3 bases and J by 8 bases, with 10 bases between them. CDR3 length: 11 amino acids. Per the germline V gene, CDR1 is SQVTM and CDR2 is ANQGSEA.

The CDR3 DNA sequence: TGTGCCAGCACCGGCCTTGACAGGCTACAAGAGACCCAGTACTTC. It codes for CASTGLDRLQETQYF. The chain has TRBV2 and TRBJ2-5, with D perhaps matching TRBD1 (6 bases). V was cut by 7 bases and J by 2 bases, with 17 bases left in between. CDR3 size: 15 residues. The germline CDR1 and CDR2 sequences are SNHLY and FYNNEI.

The chain employs TRBV28 and TRBJ1-2, with TRBD1 matching 8 bases. The CDR3 runs to 18 residues. The trim removed 3 bases at V and 0 bases at J, leaving 12 bases unmatched. CDR1 and CDR2 (germline): MDHEN, SYDVKM. CDR3 in amino acids: CASSFIFFWTGSNYGYTF. The DNA for the CDR3 is TGTGCCAGCAGTTTTATATTCTTTTGGACAGGGTCTAACTATGGCTACACCTTC.

The chain combines TRBV19 with TRBJ1-5, with D unclear. V lost 1 base, J lost 4 bases, and 17 bases lay in between. Germline-derived CDR1 and CDR2 are LNHDA and SQIVND (reference sequence). This CDR3 comprises 17 residues. CDR3: CASSIGPHDTLNQPQHF. As DNA, the CDR3 is TGTGCCAGTAGTATAGGGCCCCACGACACATTAAATCAGCCCCAGCATTTT. Drawing the rest from reference TRBV19 and TRBJ1-5, the complete variable domain is DGGITQSPKYLFRKEGQNVTLSCEQNLNHDAMYWYRQDPGQGLRLIYYSQIVNDFQKGDIAEGYSVSREKKESFPLTVTSAQKNPTAFYLCASSIGPHDTLNQPQHFGDGTRLSIL.

The J gene is TRBJ1-5, the V gene TRBV2, with no clear D. The CDR3 covers 12 residues. CDR1 and CDR2 from the germline V gene are SNHLY and FYNNEI. V lost 5 bases and J 5 bases, leaving 7 bases between the germline ends. The CDR3 DNA sequence: TGTGCCAGCAGTAAGGAGGATCAGCCCCAGCATTTT. This codes for CASSKEDQPQHF.

This clone was detected only once. This chain uses TRBV4-1 with TRBJ1-4, with 7 bases that match TRBD1. Trimming cost V 1 base and J 5 bases; bases outside gene matches: 4. The germline V gene encodes CDR1 MGHRA and CDR2 YSYEKL. This CDR3 is 15 amino acids long. In nucleotides, the CDR3 is TGCGCCAGCAGCCAAGTCCCAGGGGGAAATGAAAAACTGTTTTTT. Translation: CASSQVPGGNEKLFF.

This clone showed up just a few times. One junction end does not reproduce the germline sequence, and a read error may be involved. This chain uses TRBV7-9 with TRBJ2-1; D possibly corresponds to TRBD2 (8 bases). The CDR3 runs to 18 residues. In germline, CDR1 is SEHNR, CDR2 FQNEAQ (reference sequence). CDR3 bases: TGTTCCAGCAGCTTAGCGGGGACCGGGAACAGGGGTCACAATGAGCAGTTCTTC. This gives the protein CSSSLAGTGNRGHNEQFF.

CDR3: CASSQLGQMNTGELFF. The DNA for the CDR3 is TGCGCCAGCAGCCAGTTGGGACAGATGAACACCGGGGAGCTGTTTTTT. The gene calls are TRBV5-1 and TRBJ2-2; 7 bases align to TRBD1. Per the germline V gene, CDR1 is SGHRS and CDR2 is YFSETQ. With V trimmed by 4 bases and J by 1 base, 7 bases remained unmatched. CDR3 length: 16 amino acids.

The rearrangement uses TRBV4-3 and TRBJ1-4, with 8 bases matching TRBD1. The CDR3 runs 16 residues. Germline loops: CDR1 LGHNA, CDR2 YSLEER. J was trimmed by 5 bases and V by 3 bases; bases with no gene match: 8. This CDR3 reads CASSHPAGTGNEKLFF. The CDR3 DNA follows: TGCGCCAGCAGCCACCCCGCGGGGACAGGCAATGAAAAACTGTTTTTT.

This rearrangement joins TRBV21-1 to TRBJ1-4; TRBD1 was called by the table and not checked on the DNA. TRBV21-1 is classified as a pseudogene. This CDR3 region has 18 residues. CDR3 in amino acids: CASSKGDRRCATNEKLFF. The CDR3 nucleotides are TGTGCCAGCAGCAAAGGGGACAGAAGATGTGCAACTAATGAAAAACTGTTTTTT.

V and J are TRBV18 and TRBJ1-2; TRBD1 agrees at 9 bases. The CDR3 extends over 14 amino acids. V trimming: 6 bases; J trimming: 4 bases; junction bases outside the gene matches: 6. Looked up from germline, CDR1 is KGHSH and CDR2 is LQKENI. CDR3 sequence: CASSPDRGTYGYTF. The CDR3 DNA reads as TGTGCCAGCTCCCCGGACAGGGGAACCTATGGCTACACCTTC.

V usage is TRBV7-2 and J usage is TRBJ1-2; possible D gene TRBD1, 5 bases. Germline assignment: CDR1 SGHTA and CDR2 FQGNSA. The CDR3 is made up of 15 amino acids. V was cut by 1 base and J by 5 bases, with 14 bases left in between. The CDR3 bases are TGTGCCAGCAGCTTAGGGACATCGATCTTATATGGCTACACCTTC. As protein: CASSLGTSILYGYTF.

The CDR3 region has the DNA TGTGCCAGCACCCGATACAGGGCTGGGGCCAACGTCCTGACTTTC. It is translated as CASTRYRAGANVLTF. The chain carries TRBV28 and TRBJ2-6, with D possibly matching TRBD1 (6 bases). Trimming removed 7 bases from V and 2 bases from J, with 12 bases in between. The CDR3 has 15 amino acids. CDR1 and CDR2 (germline): MDHEN, SYDVKM.

The rearrangement uses TRBV14 and TRBJ1-4, with D perhaps TRBD1 (6 bases). Per the germline V gene, CDR1 is SGHDN and CDR2 is FVKESK. The CDR3 covers 16 residues. V dropped 3 bases and J dropped 3 bases, with 14 bases sitting between them. The CDR3 reads CASSQLSWGPNEKLFF. The CDR3 bases are TGTGCCAGCAGCCAGTTATCGTGGGGGCCTAATGAAAAACTGTTTTTT.

V is TRBV6-6 and J is TRBJ2-7; weak D call: TRBD1 (6 bases). This CDR3 spans 14 amino acids. Per the germline V gene, CDR1 is MNHNY and CDR2 is SVGAGI (reference sequence). Trimming took off 5 bases at V and 3 bases at J, with 14 bases between the two ends. The CDR3 loop reads CASSQRTAYYEQYF. The DNA for the CDR3 is TGTGCCAGCAGTCAACGGACAGCCTACTACGAGCAGTACTTC.

The chain combines TRBV7-8 with TRBJ1-2, with 9 bases lining up with TRBD1. In germline, CDR1 is SGHVS, CDR2 FQNEAQ. The CDR3 spans 14 residues. The V segment lost 4 bases and the J segment 4 bases; nucleotides outside the gene matches: 4. CDR3 DNA sequence: TGTGCCAGCAGCTCCCCGGACAGGGGCTATGGCTACACCTTC. Translating gives CASSSPDRGYGYTF.

The chain links TRBV7-9 to TRBJ1-2; 7 nucleotides match TRBD1. V was pared by 3 bases and J by 3 bases, with 10 bases of the junction left unmatched. This CDR3 is built from 16 residues. The V gene's germline CDR1 is SEHNR and CDR2 FQNEAQ (reference sequence). The CDR3 is CASSFADRERDYGYTF. The CDR3 region has the DNA TGTGCCAGCAGCTTTGCAGACAGGGAAAGGGACTATGGCTACACCTTC.

The V and J genes are TRBV29-1 and TRBJ2-1, with 9 bases identical to TRBD1. V gave up 8 bases and J gave up 6 bases; unmatched junction bases: 17. There are 16 residues in the CDR3. The germline V gene has CDR1 SQVTM and CDR2 ANQGSEA. Here the CDR3 DNA reads TGCAGCTATTACCCTTACGGACAGGGGAGAGGCAATGAGCAGTTCTTC. Residues: CSYYPYGQGRGNEQFF.

V usage is TRBV14 and J usage is TRBJ2-1, with 9 bases aligning to TRBD2. This CDR3 is built from 17 residues. Trimming at V came to 1 base and at J to 14 bases, leaving 18 bases not matched to a gene. Germline loops: CDR1 SGHDN, CDR2 FVKESK. The CDR3 coding sequence is TGTGCCAGCAGCCAAGGAAGAAGGGGCGGGGGGGGCGGTGGTGAGTTCTTC. Translating gives CASSQGRRGGGGGGEFF.

This chain connects TRBV4-3 to TRBJ2-1, with TRBD2 matching over 9 bases. The CDR3 sequence is 17 residues long. V lost 0 bases and J lost 5; bases outside the gene matches: 8. Germline CDR1 and CDR2: LGHNA and YSLEER. CDR3 protein: CASSQDRLAGSDNEQFF. CDR3 DNA sequence: TGCGCCAGCAGCCAAGATAGGCTAGCGGGGAGCGACAATGAGCAGTTCTTC.

This clone occurred a few times. The chain couples TRBV21-1 to TRBJ2-1; TRBD2, the table's D call, was not compared with the DNA. TRBV21-1 is noted as a pseudogene. This CDR3 has 14 amino acids. CDR3 coding DNA: TGTGCCAGCAGCACGCGACTGTCTTACAATGAGCAGTTCTTC. Translating gives CASSTRLSYNEQFF.